This is a list of T cell receptor beta chains from one sample in a study of blood T cell repertoires in COVID-19. Clones were read by immunoSEQ multiplex PCR, and TCRdb kept only the in-frame ones, dropping some. The repertoire holds 80,000 to 95,000 clones, over 70% seen once, with around 4.2% in the top ten. The source material was peripheral blood. The receptors stem from a woman between 50 and 59 years old with acute or convalescent COVID-19. Each CDR3 is given with its conserved first and last residue. Fields, in order: D gene, J gene, V gene, CDR3 protein. The D gene is left open where the match is weak.

.	TRBJ2-1	TRBV29-1	CSVAHNEQFF
.	TRBJ1-5	TRBV5-1	CASSPQGAPNQPQHF
.	TRBJ1-3	TRBV28	CASSTPGLRSSGNTIYF
.	TRBJ2-2	TRBV11-2	CASSPQGTGELFF
.	TRBJ2-1	TRBV6-5	CASSWDTNEQFF
.	TRBJ2-1	TRBV7-8	CASSTKAVHEQFF
.	TRBJ2-7	TRBV30	CAWGKGIGQYF
.	TRBJ2-5	TRBV28	CASNLRGETQYF
TRBD1	TRBJ1-1	TRBV5-6	CASSLDRGTAFF
TRBD2	TRBJ2-1	TRBV2	CASSEGGGWNEQFF
.	TRBJ1-6	TRBV4-3	CASSQETDNSPLHF